Listed here is a single T cell receptor beta chain. Its antigen is not known. This entry belongs to a study of multiple sclerosis patients with progressive multifocal leukoencephalopathy. General observations from the study: PML-onset expanded TRB clones were detectable before and during natalizumab therapy. Most PML patients had lower entropy, suggesting less diverse TRB repertoires.

Time point in this sample: more than 5 months of natalizumab therapy. All patients had prior interferon beta, and all PML patients were female. At 6 months of natalizumab came T1, and at 12 months came T2. CDR3 size: 14 residues. Germline CDR1 reads SGHTA; CDR2 reads FQGNSA. Trimming removed 1 base from V and 1 base from J, with 7 bases in between. Libraries were prepared by immunoSEQ multiplex PCR; TCRdb keeps only in-frame clonotypes and omits some of them. The sample gives 29,000 or so clones, just under 90% of which show up once; about 1.6% is in the top ten. Material: PBMCs, obtained from a patient treated with natalizumab. The receptor was isolated from a human donor with multiple sclerosis. The chain is built from TRBV7-2 and TRBJ1-1; tentative D call: TRBD1 (5 bases). The chain's CDR3 is CASSLGQGNTEAFF. The CDR3 DNA follows: TGTGCCAGCAGCTTAGGGCAGGGGAACACTGAAGCTTTCTTT.